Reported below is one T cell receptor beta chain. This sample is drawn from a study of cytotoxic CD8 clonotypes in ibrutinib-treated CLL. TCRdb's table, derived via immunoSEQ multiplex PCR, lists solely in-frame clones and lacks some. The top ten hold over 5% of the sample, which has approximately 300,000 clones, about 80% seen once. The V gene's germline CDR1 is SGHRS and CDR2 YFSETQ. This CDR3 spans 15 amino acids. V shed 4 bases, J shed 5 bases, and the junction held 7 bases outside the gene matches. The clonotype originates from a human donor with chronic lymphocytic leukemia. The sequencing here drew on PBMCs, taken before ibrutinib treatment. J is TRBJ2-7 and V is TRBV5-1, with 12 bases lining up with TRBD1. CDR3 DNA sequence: TGCGCCAGCAGCAAGGGGACAGGGGGCTTCAACGAGCAGTACTTC. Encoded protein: CASSKGTGGFNEQYF.